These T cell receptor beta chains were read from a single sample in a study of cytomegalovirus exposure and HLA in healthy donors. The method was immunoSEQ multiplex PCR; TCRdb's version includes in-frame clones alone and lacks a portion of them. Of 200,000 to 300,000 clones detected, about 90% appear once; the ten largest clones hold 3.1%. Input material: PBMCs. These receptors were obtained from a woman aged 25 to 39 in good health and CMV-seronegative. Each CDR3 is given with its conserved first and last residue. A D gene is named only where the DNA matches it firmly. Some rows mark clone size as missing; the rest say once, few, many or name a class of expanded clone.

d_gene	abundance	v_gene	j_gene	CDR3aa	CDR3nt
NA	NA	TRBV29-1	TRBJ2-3	CSDRARPDTQYF	TGCAGCGACAGGGCCCGCCCAGATACGCAGTATTTT
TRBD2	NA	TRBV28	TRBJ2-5	CASSLKRLAGLQETQYF	TGTGCCAGCAGTCTTAAACGACTAGCGGGACTCCAAGAGACCCAGTACTTC
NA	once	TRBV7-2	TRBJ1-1	CASSSRDGLEAFF	TGTGCCAGCAGCTCCCGGGACGGACTTGAAGCTTTCTTT
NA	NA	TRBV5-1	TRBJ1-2	CASSFLPLGEGYGYTF	TGCGCCAGCAGCTTCCTGCCCCTGGGGGAAGGCTATGGCTACACCTTC
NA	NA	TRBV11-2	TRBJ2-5	CASSLVSGVETQYF	TGTGCCAGCAGCTTAGTATCCGGGGTAGAGACCCAGTACTTC
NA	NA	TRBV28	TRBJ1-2	CASSRPGSYGYTF	TGTGCCAGCAGTCGCCCGGGCTCATATGGCTACACCTTC
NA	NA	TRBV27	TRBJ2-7	CASSSRGDRSYEQYF	TGTGCCAGCAGTTCAAGGGGGGATCGCTCCTACGAGCAGTACTTC
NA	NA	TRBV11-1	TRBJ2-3	CASSSLPDTQYF	TGTGCCAGCAGCTCCCTCCCGGATACGCAGTATTTT
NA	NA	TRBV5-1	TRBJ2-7	CASSLATGTLNYEQYF	TGCGCCAGCAGCTTGGCCACAGGGACGCTCAACTACGAGCAGTACTTC
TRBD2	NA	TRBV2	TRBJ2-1	CASRDRGLAGTNEQFF	TGTGCCAGCAGAGACAGGGGACTAGCGGGGACCAATGAGCAGTTCTTC
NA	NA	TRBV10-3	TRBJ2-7	CAISDRGASSYEQYF	TGTGCCATCAGTGATCGGGGCGCTAGCTCCTACGAGCAGTACTTC
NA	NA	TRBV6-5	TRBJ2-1	CASSSWGGEQFF	TGTGCCAGCAGTTCTTGGGGTGGTGAGCAGTTCTTC
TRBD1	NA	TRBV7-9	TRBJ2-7	CASSRGQGETYEQYF	TGTGCCAGCAGCAGAGGACAGGGAGAAACCTACGAGCAGTACTTC
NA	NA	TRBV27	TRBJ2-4	CASKGIAKNIQYF	TGTGCCAGCAAGGGGATAGCCAAAAACATTCAGTACTTC
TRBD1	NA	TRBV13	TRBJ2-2	CASSPTIKTGRTGELFF	TGTGCCAGCAGCCCAACCATAAAGACAGGGCGAACCGGGGAGCTGTTTTTT
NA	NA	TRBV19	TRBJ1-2	CASRQGYGGYTF	TGTGCCAGTAGGCAGGGGTACGGTGGCTACACCTTC
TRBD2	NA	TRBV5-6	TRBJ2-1	CASSPLAGRPNEQFF	TGTGCCAGCAGCCCCCTAGCGGGCCGCCCCAATGAGCAGTTCTTC
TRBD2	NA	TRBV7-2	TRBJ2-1	CASRLVAGSDNEQFF	TGTGCCAGCAGGTTAGTAGCGGGATCTGACAATGAGCAGTTCTTC
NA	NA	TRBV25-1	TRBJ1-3	CASSPGNTIYF	TGTGCCAGCAGCCCTGGAAACACCATATATTTT
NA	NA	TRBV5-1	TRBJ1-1	CASSFGTLNTEAFF	TGCGCCAGCAGCTTCGGGACACTGAACACTGAAGCTTTCTTT
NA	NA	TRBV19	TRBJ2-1	CASSPRLRSSSYNEQFF	TGTGCCAGTAGTCCCCGTTTGCGGAGTAGCTCCTACAATGAGCAGTTCTTC
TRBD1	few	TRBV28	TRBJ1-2	CASSPNTGEGYTF	TGTGCCAGCAGTCCAAACACAGGGGAAGGCTACACCTTC
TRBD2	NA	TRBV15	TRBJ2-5	CATSSPLAEETQYF	TGTGCCACCAGCAGCCCACTAGCGGAAGAGACCCAGTACTTC
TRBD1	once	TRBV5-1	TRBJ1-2	CASSFPSIDDRGSYGYTF	TGCGCCAGCAGCTTCCCTTCTATAGATGACAGGGGTAGCTATGGCTACACCTTC
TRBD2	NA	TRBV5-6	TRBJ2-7	CASSLVGDYPYEQYF	TGTGCCAGCAGCTTGGTGGGGGACTATCCCTACGAGCAGTACTTC